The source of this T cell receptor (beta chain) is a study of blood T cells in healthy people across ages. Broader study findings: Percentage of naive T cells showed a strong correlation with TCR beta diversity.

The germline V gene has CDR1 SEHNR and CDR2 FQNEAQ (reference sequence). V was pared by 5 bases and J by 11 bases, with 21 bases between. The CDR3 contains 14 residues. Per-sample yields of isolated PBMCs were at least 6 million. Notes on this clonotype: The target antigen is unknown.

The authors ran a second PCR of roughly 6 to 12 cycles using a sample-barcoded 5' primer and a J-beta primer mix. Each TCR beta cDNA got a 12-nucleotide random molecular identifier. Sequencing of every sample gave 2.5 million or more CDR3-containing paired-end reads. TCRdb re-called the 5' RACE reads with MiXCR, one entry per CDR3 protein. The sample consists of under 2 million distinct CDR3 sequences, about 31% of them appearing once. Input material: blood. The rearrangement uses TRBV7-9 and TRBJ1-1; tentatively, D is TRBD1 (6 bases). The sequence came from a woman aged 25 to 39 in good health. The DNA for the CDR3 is TGTGCCAGCAGCGCCGCGGGGGCCACCAAGGGGGCTTTCTTT. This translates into CASSAAGATKGAFF.